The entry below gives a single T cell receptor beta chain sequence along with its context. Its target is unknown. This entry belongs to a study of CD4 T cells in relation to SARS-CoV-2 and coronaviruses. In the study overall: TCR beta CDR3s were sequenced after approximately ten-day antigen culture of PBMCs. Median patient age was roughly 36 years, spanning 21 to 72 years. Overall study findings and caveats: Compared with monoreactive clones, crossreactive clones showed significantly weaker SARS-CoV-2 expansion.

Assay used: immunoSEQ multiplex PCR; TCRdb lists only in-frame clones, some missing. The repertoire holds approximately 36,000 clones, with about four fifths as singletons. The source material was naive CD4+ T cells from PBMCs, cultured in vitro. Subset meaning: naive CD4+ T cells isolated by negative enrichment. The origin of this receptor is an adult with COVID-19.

Here the CDR3 reads CASIGTYDTEAFF. The CDR3 DNA reads as TGTGCCAGCATCGGGACTTATGACACTGAAGCTTTCTTT. This chain connects TRBV2 to TRBJ1-1; D may be TRBD1 (5 bases). The germline V gene encodes CDR1 SNHLY and CDR2 FYNNEI. V lost 7 bases and J 3 bases, leaving 12 bases between the germline ends. This CDR3 is 13 amino acids long.